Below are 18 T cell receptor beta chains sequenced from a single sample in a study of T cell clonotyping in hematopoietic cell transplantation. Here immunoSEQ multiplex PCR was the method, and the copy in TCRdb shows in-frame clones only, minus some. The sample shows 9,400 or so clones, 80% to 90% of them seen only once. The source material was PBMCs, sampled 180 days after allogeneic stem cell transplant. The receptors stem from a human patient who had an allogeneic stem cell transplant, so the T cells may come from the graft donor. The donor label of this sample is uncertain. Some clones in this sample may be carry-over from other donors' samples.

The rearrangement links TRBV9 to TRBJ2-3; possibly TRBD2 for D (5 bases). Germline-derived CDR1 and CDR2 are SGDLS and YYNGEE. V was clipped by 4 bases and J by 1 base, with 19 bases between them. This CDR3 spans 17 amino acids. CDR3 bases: TGTGCCAGCAGCCCCGCAGTGCAACTAGTTGGCACAGATACGCAGTATTTT. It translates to CASSPAVQLVGTDTQYF. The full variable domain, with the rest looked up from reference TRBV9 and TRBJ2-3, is DSGVTQTPKHLITATGQRVTLRCSPRSGDLSVYWYQQSLDQGLQFLIQYYNGEERAKGNILERFSAQQFPDLHSELNLSSLELGDSALYFCASSPAVQLVGTDTQYFGPGTRLTVL.

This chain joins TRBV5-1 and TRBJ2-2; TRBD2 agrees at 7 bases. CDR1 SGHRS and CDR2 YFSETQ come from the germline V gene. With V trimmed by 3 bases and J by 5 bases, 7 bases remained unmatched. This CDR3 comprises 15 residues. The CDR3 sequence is CASSSRRGLTGELFF. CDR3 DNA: TGCGCCAGCAGCTCCCGGCGGGGGTTAACCGGGGAGCTGTTTTTT.

CDR3 in amino acids: CASSLAQRNSYNSPLHF. CDR3 DNA: TGTGCCAGCAGCTTAGCGCAGAGGAACTCCTATAATTCACCCCTCCACTTT. This chain uses TRBV7-8 with TRBJ1-6; D is unresolved. V shed 0 bases and J shed 0 bases, with 9 bases lying between them. The CDR3 consists of 17 residues. CDR1 and CDR2 from the germline V gene are SGHVS and FQNEAQ.

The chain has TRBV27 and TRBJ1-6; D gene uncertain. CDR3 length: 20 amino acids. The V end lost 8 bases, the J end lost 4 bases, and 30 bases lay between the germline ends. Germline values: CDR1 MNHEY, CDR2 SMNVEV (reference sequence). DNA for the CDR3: TGTGCCAGCTCTTCTTTAGGGCCAGGATTAACCCCGGAATATAATTCACCCCTCCACTTT. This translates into CASSSLGPGLTPEYNSPLHF.

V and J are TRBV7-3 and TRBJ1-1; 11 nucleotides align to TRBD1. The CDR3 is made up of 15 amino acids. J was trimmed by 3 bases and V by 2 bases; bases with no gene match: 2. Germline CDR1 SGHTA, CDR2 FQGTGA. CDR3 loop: CASSLGTGGYTEAFF. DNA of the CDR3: TGTGCCAGCAGCTTAGGGACAGGGGGTTACACTGAAGCTTTCTTT.

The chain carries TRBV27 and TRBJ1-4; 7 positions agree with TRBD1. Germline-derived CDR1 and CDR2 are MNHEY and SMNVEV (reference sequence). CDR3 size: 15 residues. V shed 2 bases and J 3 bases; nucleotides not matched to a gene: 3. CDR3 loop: CASSLDRAANEKLFF. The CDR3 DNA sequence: TGTGCCAGCAGTTTAGACAGGGCTGCTAATGAAAAACTGTTTTTT. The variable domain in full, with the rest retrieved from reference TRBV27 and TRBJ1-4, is EAQVTQNPRYLITVTGKKLTVTCSQNMNHEYMSWYRQDPGLGLRQIYYSMNVEVTDKGDVPEGYKVSRKEKRNFPLILESPSPNQTSLYFCASSLDRAANEKLFFGSGTQLSVL.

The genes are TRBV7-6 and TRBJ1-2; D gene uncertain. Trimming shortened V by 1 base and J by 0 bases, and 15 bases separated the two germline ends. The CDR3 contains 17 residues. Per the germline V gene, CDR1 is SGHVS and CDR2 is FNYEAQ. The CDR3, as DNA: TGTGCCAGCAGCTTAGTTCCCGATCCCGCGGCTAACTATGGCTACACCTTC. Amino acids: CASSLVPDPAANYGYTF.

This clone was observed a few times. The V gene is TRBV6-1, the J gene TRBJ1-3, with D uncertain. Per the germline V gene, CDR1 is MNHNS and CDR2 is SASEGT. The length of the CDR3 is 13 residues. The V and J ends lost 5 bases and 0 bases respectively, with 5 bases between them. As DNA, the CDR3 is TGTGCCAGCAGTTATAGCTCTGGAAACACCATATATTTT. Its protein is CASSYSSGNTIYF.

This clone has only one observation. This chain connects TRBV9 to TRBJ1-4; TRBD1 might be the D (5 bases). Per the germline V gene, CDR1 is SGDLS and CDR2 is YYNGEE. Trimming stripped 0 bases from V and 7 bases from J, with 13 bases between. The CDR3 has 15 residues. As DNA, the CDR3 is TGTGCCAGCAGCGTAGAGGACGGGGGTGGTGAAAAACTGTTTTTT. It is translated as CASSVEDGGGEKLFF.

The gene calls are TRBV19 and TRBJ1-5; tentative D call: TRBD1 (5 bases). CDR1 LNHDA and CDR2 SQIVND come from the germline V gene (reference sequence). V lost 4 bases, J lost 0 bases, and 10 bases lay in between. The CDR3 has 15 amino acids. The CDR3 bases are TGTGCCAGTAGTACGACAGTTTATAGCAATCAGCCCCAGCATTTT. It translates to CASSTTVYSNQPQHF.

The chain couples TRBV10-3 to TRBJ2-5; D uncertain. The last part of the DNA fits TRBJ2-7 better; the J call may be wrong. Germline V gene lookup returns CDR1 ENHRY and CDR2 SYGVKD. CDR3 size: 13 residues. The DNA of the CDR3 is TGTGCCATCAGTGAGTCGGAGAGATACGAGCAGTACTTC. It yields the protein CAISESERYEQYF.

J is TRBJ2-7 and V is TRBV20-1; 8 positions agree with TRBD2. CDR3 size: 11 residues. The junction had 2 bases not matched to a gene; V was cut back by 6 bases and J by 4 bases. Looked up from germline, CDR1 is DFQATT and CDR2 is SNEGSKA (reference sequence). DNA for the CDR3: TGCAGTGCCTTAGCGGGGTACGAGCAGTACTTC. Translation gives CSALAGYEQYF.

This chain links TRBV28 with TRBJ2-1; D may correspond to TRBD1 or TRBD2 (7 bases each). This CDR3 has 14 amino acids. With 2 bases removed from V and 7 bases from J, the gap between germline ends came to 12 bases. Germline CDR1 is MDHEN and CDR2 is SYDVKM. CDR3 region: CASSLDQGGNEQFF. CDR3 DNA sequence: TGTGCCAGCAGTTTAGATCAGGGGGGGAATGAGCAGTTCTTC.

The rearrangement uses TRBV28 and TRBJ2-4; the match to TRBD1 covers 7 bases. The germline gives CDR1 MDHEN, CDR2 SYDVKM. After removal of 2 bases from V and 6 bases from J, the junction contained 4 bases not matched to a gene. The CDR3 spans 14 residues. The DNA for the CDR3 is TGTGCCAGCAGTTTAGGTTACAGGGGAAACATTCAGTACTTC. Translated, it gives CASSLGYRGNIQYF. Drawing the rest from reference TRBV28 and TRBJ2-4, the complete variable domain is DVKVTQSSRYLVKRTGEKVFLECVQDMDHENMFWYRQDPGLGLRLIYFSYDVKMKEKGDIPEGYSVSREKKERFSLILESASTNQTSMYLCASSLGYRGNIQYFGAGTRLSVL.

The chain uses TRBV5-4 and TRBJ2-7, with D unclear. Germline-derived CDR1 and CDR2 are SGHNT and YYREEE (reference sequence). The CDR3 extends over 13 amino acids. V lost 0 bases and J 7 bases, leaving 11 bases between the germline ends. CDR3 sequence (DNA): TGTGCCAGCAGCTTGGCCTCGGGCGCGGAGCAGTACTTC. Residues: CASSLASGAEQYF.

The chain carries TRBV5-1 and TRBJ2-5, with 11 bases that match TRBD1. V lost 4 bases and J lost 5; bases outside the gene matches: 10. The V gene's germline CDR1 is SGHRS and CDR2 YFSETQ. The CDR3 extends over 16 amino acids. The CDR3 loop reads CASSPQGQGAGETQYF. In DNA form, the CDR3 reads TGCGCCAGCAGCCCCCAAGGACAGGGGGCAGGGGAGACCCAGTACTTC.

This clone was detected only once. In DNA, the CDR3 is TGTGCCAGTAGTGGATTTAGCTTGAGCAATGAGCAGTTCTTC. Protein sequence: CASSGFSLSNEQFF. The J gene is TRBJ2-1, the V gene TRBV19; D is uncertain. This CDR3 contains 14 residues. V was cut by 5 bases and J by 6 bases, with 14 bases left in between. Germline-derived CDR1 and CDR2 are LNHDA and SQIVND (reference sequence).

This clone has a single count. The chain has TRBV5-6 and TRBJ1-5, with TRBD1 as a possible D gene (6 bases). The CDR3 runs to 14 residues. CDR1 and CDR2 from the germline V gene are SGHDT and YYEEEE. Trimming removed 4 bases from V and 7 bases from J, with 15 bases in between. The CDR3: CASSLGDRRQPQHF. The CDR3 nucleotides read TGTGCCAGCAGCCTGGGAGACAGGAGGCAGCCCCAGCATTTT.